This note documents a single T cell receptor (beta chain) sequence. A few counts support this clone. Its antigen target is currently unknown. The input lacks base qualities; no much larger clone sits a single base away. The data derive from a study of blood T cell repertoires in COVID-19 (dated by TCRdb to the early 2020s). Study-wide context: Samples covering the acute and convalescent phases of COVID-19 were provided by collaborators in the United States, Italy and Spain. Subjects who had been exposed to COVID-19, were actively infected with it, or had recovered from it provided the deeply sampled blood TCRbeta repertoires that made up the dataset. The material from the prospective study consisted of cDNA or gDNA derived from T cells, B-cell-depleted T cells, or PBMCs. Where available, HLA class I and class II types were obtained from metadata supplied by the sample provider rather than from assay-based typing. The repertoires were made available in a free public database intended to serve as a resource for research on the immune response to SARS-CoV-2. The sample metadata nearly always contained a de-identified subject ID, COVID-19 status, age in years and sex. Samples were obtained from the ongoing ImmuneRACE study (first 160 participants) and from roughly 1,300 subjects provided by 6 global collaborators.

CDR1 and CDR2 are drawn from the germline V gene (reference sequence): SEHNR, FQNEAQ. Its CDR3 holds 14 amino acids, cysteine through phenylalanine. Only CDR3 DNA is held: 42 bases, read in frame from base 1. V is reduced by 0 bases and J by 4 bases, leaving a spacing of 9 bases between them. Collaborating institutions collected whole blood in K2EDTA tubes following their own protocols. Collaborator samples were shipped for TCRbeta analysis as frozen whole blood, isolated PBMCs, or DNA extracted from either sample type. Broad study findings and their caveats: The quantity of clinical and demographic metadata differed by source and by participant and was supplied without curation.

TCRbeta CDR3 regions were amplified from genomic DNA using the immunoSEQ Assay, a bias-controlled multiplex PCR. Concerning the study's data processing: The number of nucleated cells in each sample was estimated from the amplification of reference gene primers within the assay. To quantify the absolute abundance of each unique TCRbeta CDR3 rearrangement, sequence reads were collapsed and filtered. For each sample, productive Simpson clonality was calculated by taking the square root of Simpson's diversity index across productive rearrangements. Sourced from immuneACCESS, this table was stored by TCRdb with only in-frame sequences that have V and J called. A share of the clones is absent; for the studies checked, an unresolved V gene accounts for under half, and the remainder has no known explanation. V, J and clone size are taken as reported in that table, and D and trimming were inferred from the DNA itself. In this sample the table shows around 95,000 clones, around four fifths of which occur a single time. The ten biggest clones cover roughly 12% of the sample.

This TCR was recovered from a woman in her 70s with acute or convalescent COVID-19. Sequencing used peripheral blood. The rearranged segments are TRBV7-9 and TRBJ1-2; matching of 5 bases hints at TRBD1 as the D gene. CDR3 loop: CASSLAMGGYGYTF. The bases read TGTGCCAGCAGCTTAGCTATGGGGGGCTATGGCTACACCTTC.